This T cell receptor beta chain was found in a study of cytomegalovirus exposure and HLA in healthy donors. The CDR3 runs to 13 residues. Germline V gene lookup returns CDR1 SGHRS and CDR2 YFSETQ. Trimming removed 2 bases at V and 4 bases at J, with 6 bases between. There are a few counts of this clone. 60 Vbeta and 13 Jbeta primers were used in PCR. TCRdb's table, derived via immunoSEQ multiplex PCR, lists solely in-frame clones and lacks some. The table records around 110,000 clones, roughly three quarters of them present only once. Sample: PBMCs. The genes are TRBV5-1 and TRBJ1-4; D unresolved. The receptor comes from a man aged 25 to 40 in good health and CMV-seropositive. CDR3 sequence: CASSLTSNEKLFF. For the CDR3, the DNA is TGCGCCAGCAGCTTAACAAGTAATGAAAAACTGTTTTTT.